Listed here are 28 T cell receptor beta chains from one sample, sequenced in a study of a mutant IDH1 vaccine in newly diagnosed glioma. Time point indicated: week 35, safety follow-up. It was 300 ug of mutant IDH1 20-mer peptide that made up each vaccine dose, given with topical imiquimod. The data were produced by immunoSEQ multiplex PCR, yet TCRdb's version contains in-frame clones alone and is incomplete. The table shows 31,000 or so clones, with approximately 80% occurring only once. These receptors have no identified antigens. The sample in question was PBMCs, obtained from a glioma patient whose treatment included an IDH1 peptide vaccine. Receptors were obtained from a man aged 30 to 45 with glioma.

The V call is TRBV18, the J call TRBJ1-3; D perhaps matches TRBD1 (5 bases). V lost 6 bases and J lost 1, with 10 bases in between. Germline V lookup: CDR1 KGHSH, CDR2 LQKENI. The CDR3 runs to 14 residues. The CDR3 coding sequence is TGTGCCAGCTCTTCCTCAGGGTCTGGAAACACCATATATTTT. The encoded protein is CASSSSGSGNTIYF.

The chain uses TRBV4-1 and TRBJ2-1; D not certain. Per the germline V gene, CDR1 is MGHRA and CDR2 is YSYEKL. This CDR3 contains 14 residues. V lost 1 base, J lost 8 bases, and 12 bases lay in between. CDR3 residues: CASSQVIRSDEQFF. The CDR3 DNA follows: TGCGCCAGCAGCCAAGTTATCCGGTCGGATGAGCAGTTCTTC.

The CDR3 DNA follows: TGTGCCAGCAGCTTTGGGCAGAGCTATGGCTACACCTTC. The encoded protein is CASSFGQSYGYTF. The chain links TRBV5-6 to TRBJ1-2; D gene ambiguous. The CDR3 has 13 amino acids. Germline loops: CDR1 SGHDT, CDR2 YYEEEE. V shed 2 bases and J shed 4 bases, with 9 bases lying between them.

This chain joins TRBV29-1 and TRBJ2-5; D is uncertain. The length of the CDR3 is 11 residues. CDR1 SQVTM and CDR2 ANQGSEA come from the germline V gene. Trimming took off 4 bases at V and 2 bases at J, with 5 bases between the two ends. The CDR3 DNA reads TGCAGCGTTGTTCAGCAAGAGACCCAGTACTTC. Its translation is CSVVQQETQYF. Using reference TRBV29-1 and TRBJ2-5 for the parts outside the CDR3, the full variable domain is SAVISQKPSRDICQRGTSLTIQCQVDSQVTMMFWYRQQPGQSLTLIATANQGSEATYESGFVIDKFPISRPNLTFSTLTVSNMSPEDSSIYLCSVVQQETQYFGPGTRLLVL.

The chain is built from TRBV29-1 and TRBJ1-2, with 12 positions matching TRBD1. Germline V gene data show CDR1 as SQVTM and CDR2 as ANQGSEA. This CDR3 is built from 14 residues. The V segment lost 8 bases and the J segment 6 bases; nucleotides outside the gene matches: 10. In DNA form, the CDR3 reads TGCAGCCCCGGAGGGGACAGGGGGCTGAATGGCTACACCTTC. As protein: CSPGGDRGLNGYTF.

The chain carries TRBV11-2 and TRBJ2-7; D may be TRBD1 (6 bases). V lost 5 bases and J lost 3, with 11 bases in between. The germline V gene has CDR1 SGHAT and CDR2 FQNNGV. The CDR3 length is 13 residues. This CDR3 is CASSPVGGYEQYF. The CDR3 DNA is TGTGCCAGCAGCCCCGTAGGGGGCTACGAGCAGTACTTC.

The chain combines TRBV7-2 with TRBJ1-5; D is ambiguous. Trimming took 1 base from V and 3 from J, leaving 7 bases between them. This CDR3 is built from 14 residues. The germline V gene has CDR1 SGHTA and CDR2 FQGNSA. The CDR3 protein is CASSLGGPNQPQHF. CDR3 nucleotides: TGTGCCAGCAGCTTAGGAGGGCCCAATCAGCCCCAGCATTTT.

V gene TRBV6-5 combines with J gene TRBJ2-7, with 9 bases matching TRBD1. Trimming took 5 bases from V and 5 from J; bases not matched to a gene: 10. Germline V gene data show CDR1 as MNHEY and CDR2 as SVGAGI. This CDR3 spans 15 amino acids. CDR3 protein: CASSTGQGVLHEQYF. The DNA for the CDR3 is TGTGCCAGCAGTACGGGACAGGGCGTACTCCACGAGCAGTACTTC.

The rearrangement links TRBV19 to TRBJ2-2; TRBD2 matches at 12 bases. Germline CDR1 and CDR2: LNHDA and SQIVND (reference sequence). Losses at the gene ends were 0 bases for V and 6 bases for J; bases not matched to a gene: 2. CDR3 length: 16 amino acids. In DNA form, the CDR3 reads TGTGCCAGTAGTATAGAGGCTAGCGGGAGGGCCGGGGAGCTGTTTTTT. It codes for CASSIEASGRAGELFF.

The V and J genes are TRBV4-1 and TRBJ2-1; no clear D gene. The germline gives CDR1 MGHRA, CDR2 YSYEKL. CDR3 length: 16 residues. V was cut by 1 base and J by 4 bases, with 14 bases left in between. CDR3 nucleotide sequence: TGCGCCAGCAGCCAAGTTGTGGTAGCAGGATACAATGAGCAGTTCTTC. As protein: CASSQVVVAGYNEQFF.

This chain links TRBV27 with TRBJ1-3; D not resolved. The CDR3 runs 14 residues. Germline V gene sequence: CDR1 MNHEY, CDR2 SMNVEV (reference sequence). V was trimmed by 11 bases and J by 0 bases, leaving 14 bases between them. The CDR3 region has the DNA TGTGCCGGCTCCCTAACACACTCTGGAAACACCATATATTTT. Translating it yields CAGSLTHSGNTIYF.

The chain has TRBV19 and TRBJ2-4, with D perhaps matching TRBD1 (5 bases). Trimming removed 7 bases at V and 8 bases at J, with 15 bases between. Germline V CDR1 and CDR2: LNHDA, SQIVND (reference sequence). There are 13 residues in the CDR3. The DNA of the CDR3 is TGTGCCAGTAAAGAGCTAAAAGGGGACATTCAGTACTTC. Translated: CASKELKGDIQYF.

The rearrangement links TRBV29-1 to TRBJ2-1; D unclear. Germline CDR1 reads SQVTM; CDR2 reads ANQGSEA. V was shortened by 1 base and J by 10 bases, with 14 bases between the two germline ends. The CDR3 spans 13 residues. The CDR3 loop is CSVEGSRRWEQFF. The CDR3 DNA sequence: TGCAGCGTTGAAGGGTCTCGGCGGTGGGAGCAGTTCTTC.

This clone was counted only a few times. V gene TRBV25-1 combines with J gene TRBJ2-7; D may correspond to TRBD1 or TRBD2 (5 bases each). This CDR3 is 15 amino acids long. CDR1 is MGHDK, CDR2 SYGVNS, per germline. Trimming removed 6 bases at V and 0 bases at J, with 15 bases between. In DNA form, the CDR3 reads TGTGCCAGCAGCCCGGGACCCCTCAGCTCCTACGAGCAGTACTTC. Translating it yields CASSPGPLSSYEQYF.

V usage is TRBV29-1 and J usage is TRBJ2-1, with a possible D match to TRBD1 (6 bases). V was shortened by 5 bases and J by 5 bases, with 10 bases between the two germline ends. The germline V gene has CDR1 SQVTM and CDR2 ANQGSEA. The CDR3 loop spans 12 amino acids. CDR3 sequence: CSVIWDNNEQFF. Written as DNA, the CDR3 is TGCAGCGTTATCTGGGACAACAATGAGCAGTTCTTC.

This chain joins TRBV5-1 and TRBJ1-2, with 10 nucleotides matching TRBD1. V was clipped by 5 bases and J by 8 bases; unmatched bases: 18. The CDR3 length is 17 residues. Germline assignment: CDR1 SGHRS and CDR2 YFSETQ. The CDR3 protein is CASSEGQGEHPRKGYTF. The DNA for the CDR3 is TGCGCCAGCAGTGAAGGACAGGGGGAGCACCCCAGGAAAGGCTACACCTTC.

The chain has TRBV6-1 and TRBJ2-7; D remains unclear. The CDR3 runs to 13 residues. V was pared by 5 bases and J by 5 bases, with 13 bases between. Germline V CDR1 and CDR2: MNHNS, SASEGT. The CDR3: CASSPEPWHEQYF. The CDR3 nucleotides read TGTGCCAGCAGTCCGGAACCCTGGCACGAGCAGTACTTC.

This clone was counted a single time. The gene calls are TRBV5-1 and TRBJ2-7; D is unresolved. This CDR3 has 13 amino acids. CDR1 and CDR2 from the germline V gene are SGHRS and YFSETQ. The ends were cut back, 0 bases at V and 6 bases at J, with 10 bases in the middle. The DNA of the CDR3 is TGCGCCAGCAGCTTGGAAATTGGTATCGAGCAGTACTTC. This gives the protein CASSLEIGIEQYF.

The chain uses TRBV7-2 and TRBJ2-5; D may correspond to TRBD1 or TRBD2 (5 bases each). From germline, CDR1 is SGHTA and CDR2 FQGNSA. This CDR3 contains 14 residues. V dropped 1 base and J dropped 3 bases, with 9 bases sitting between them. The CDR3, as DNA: TGTGCCAGCAGCTTAGGGGGGTCAGAAGAGACCCAGTACTTC. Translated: CASSLGGSEETQYF. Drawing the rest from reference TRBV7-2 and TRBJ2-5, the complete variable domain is GAGVSQSPSNKVTEKGKDVELRCDPISGHTALYWYRQSLGQGLEFLIYFQGNSAPDKSGLPSDRFSAERTGGSVSTLTIQRTQQEDSAVYLCASSLGGSEETQYFGPGTRLLVL.

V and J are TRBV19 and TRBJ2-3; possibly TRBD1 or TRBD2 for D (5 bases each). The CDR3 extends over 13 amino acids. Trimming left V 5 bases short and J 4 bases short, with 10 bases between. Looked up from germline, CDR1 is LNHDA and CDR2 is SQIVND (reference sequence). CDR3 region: CASSSRGPDTQYF. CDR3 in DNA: TGTGCCAGTAGTTCCCGGGGCCCAGATACGCAGTATTTT.

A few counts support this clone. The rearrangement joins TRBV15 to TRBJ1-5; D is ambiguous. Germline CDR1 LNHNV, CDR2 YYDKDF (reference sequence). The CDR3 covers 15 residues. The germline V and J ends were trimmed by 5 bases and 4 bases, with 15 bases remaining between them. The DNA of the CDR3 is TGTGCCACCAGCCCTCCCGGGGAATGGAATCAGCCCCAGCATTTT. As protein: CATSPPGEWNQPQHF.

CDR3 sequence reads: CASSQGLAEETQYF. CDR3 DNA: TGCGCCAGCAGCCAGGGACTAGCGGAAGAGACCCAGTACTTC. The rearrangement joins TRBV4-1 to TRBJ2-5, with 11 bases fitting TRBD2. With 3 bases clipped from V and 3 bases from J, the junction kept 0 bases outside the gene matches. The CDR3 contains 14 residues. Per the germline V gene, CDR1 is MGHRA and CDR2 is YSYEKL.

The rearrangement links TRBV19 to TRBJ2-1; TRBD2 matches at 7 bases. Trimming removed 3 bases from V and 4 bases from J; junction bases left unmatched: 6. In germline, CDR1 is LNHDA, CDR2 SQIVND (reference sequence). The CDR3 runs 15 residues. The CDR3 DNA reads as TGTGCCAGTAGTATTCGCGCTAGCGGATACAATGAGCAGTTCTTC. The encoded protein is CASSIRASGYNEQFF.

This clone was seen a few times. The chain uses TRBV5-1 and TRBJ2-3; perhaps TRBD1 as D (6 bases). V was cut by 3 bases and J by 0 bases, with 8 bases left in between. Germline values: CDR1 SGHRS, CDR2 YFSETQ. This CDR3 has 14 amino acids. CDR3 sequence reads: CASSSGQSTDTQYF. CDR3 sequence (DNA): TGCGCCAGCAGCTCCGGACAGAGCACAGATACGCAGTATTTT.

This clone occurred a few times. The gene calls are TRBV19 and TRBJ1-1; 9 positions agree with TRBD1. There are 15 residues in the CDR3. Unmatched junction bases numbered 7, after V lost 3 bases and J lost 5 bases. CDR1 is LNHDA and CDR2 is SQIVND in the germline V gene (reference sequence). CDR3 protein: CASSMQQGAGTEAFF. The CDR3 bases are TGTGCCAGTAGTATGCAACAGGGGGCAGGGACTGAAGCTTTCTTT.

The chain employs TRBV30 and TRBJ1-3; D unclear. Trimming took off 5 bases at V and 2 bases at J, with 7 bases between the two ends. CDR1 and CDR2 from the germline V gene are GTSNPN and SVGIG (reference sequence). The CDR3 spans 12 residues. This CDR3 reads CAWGPAGNTIYF. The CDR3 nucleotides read TGTGCCTGGGGACCTGCTGGAAACACCATATATTTT.

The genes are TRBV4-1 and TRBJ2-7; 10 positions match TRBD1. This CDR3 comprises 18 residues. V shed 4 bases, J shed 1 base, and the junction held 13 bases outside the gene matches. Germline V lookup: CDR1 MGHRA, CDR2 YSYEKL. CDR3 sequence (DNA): TGCGCCAGCAGCCTAAGTTTACCGGGACAGGGGTATTCCTACGAGCAGTACTTC. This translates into CASSLSLPGQGYSYEQYF.

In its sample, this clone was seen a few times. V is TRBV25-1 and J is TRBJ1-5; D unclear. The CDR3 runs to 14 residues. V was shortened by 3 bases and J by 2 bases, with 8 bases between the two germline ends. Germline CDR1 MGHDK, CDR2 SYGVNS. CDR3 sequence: CASSENRGNQPQHF. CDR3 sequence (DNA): TGTGCCAGCAGTGAGAATCGGGGCAATCAGCCCCAGCATTTT.